Only a few counts were recorded for the clone carrying this T cell receptor (beta chain). At one boundary the junction diverges from the germline segment, which might be a read error. This CDR3 has 10 residues. Germline lookup yields CDR1 DFQATT and CDR2 SNEGSKA (reference sequence). MiXCR was run by TCRdb on the 5' RACE reads, yielding one entry per CDR3 protein. Among approximately 210,000 distinct CDR3 sequences listed, 6.5% were seen once. The data originate from a study of identical twins. The same sample was also studied in work on T cells expressing NK-cell markers.

The specimen sequenced was CD8+ T cells sorted from blood. This TCR derives from a woman aged 18-29 years in good health. The chain employs TRBV20-1 and TRBJ2-1; 9 bases align to TRBD2. CDR3 in amino acids: CSANAGGPLF. The CDR3 DNA follows: TGCAGTGCTAACGCGGGAGGGCCCCTCTTC.